The next 18 T cell receptor beta chains were all read from a single sample in a study of T cells in Graves' hyperthyroidism and ophthalmopathy. It was RNA transcripts that yielded the amplified TCR beta CDR3 regions. In the first-round RT-PCR of the TCR CDR3, the HTBI primer set was used. TCRdb re-called the multiplex PCR reads through MiXCR, storing one row per CDR3 protein. The sample yields some 570,000 distinct CDR3 sequences, around 14% seen once. The specimen was blood. The receptors here all came from a young woman with Graves' ophthalmopathy.

This clonotype has a count of ten or more. The chain couples TRBV5-8 to TRBJ1-1, with no clear D. Looked up from germline, CDR1 is SGHTS and CDR2 is YDEGEE. The CDR3 runs 14 residues. V was pared by 0 bases and J by 3 bases, with 9 bases between. In DNA form, the CDR3 reads TGTGCCAGCAGCTTGGTAGGGTCGGACACTGAAGCTTTCTTT. Translated: CASSLVGSDTEAFF.

This clonotype was picked up many times. The chain recombines TRBV28 with TRBJ2-7; a possible D gene is TRBD1 (6 bases). This CDR3 is built from 14 residues. Trimming removed 7 bases from V and 7 bases from J, with 20 bases in between. CDR1 and CDR2 (germline): MDHEN, SYDVKM. The CDR3 loop is CASIGTPYLQEQYF. The CDR3 nucleotides are TGTGCCAGCATAGGGACACCATATCTACAAGAGCAGTACTTC.

This clonotype was counted a few times. The V call is TRBV19, the J call TRBJ1-5; D gene unclear. Deletions cut 4 bases from V and 3 bases from J, with 13 bases between. The CDR3 consists of 15 residues. The germline V gene encodes CDR1 LNHDA and CDR2 SQIVND (reference sequence). As DNA, the CDR3 is TGTGCCAGTAGTAAGAAAGGGAGGAACAATCAGCCCCAGCATTTT. This gives the protein CASSKKGRNNQPQHF.

The chain uses TRBV28 and TRBJ2-4; the match to TRBD2 covers 10 bases. V dropped 4 bases and J dropped 4; count of bases not matched to a gene: 4. The CDR3 has 15 residues. CDR1 and CDR2 (germline): MDHEN, SYDVKM. The CDR3 region has the DNA TGTGCCAGCAGTTGGGGACTAGCGCCTAAAAACATTCAGTACTTC. This gives the protein CASSWGLAPKNIQYF. Based on the CDR3 plus reference TRBV28 and TRBJ2-4, the full variable domain is DVKVTQSSRYLVKRTGEKVFLECVQDMDHENMFWYRQDPGLGLRLIYFSYDVKMKEKGDIPEGYSVSREKKERFSLILESASTNQTSMYLCASSWGLAPKNIQYFGAGTRLSVL.

This clonotype was picked up one time. This chain joins TRBV19 and TRBJ1-5, with D possibly being TRBD1 (5 bases). V shed 4 bases and J shed 0 bases, with 7 bases lying between them. The germline V gene encodes CDR1 LNHDA and CDR2 SQIVND (reference sequence). The CDR3 extends over 14 amino acids. The CDR3, as DNA: TGTGCCAGTAGTAACACAGGTAGCAATCAGCCCCAGCATTTT. Residues: CASSNTGSNQPQHF.

This clonotype was observed many times. The rearrangement links TRBV27 to TRBJ2-7; D assignment may be TRBD1 or TRBD2 (6 bases each). The CDR3 length is 15 residues. V lost 5 bases and J lost 0, with 14 bases in between. The germline gives CDR1 MNHEY, CDR2 SMNVEV (reference sequence). The CDR3 here is CASSLRGGPSYEQYF. In DNA form, the CDR3 reads TGTGCCAGCAGTCTACGAGGGGGGCCCTCCTACGAGCAGTACTTC.

The chain employs TRBV4-1 and TRBJ2-3; TRBD1 matches at 7 bases. CDR3 length equals 15 residues. The junction had 2 bases not matched to a gene; V was cut back by 0 bases and J by 2 bases. The germline gives CDR1 MGHRA, CDR2 YSYEKL. The CDR3: CASSQETGATDTQYF. The CDR3 DNA reads TGCGCCAGCAGCCAAGAAACAGGGGCCACAGATACGCAGTATTTT.

This clonotype was detected a few times. The J gene is TRBJ1-5, the V gene TRBV19; TRBD1 aligns across 12 bases. The V gene's germline CDR1 is LNHDA and CDR2 SQIVND (reference sequence). The CDR3 is 14 amino acids. J lost 6 bases, V lost 6 bases, and 3 bases had no gene match. CDR3 region: CASSGDRGRQPQHF. As DNA, the CDR3 is TGTGCCAGTAGCGGGGACAGGGGGCGTCAGCCCCAGCATTTT.

Many counts were recorded for this clonotype. V usage is TRBV10-2 and J usage is TRBJ2-2; D unclear. From germline, CDR1 is WSHSY and CDR2 SAAADI. The CDR3 runs 16 residues. Deletions cut 3 bases from V and 3 bases from J, with 14 bases between. The CDR3 here is CASSDPVDRDTGELFF. CDR3 nucleotides: TGCGCCAGCAGTGACCCGGTCGACCGGGACACCGGGGAGCTGTTTTTT.

This clonotype occurred many times. The chain is built from TRBV7-8 and TRBJ1-5; TRBD1 matches 10 bases. This CDR3 contains 15 residues. The V gene end was trimmed by 3 bases and the J gene end by 5 bases; junction bases not matched to a gene: 4. The germline V gene has CDR1 SGHVS and CDR2 FQNEAQ. CDR3 coding DNA: TGTGCCAGCAGCTTGGGACAGGGGACCGATCAGCCCCAGCATTTT. Amino acid sequence: CASSLGQGTDQPQHF.

In its sample, this clonotype was seen many times. The rearrangement uses TRBV18 and TRBJ2-2; no clear D. The length of the CDR3 is 13 residues. Deletions cut 8 bases from V and 4 bases from J, with 11 bases between. The germline V gene encodes CDR1 KGHSH and CDR2 LQKENI. DNA for the CDR3: TGTGCCAGCCGAACCGCGGTCACCGGGGAGCTGTTTTTT. Its translation: CASRTAVTGELFF.

This clonotype showed up many times. The chain is built from TRBV5-6 and TRBJ1-1, with a tentative D call TRBD1 (6 bases). Trimming left V 3 bases short and J 0 bases short, with 18 bases between. The CDR3 totals 17 residues. The germline V gene encodes CDR1 SGHDT and CDR2 YYEEEE. CDR3 residues: CASSSTTGIAMNTEAFF. CDR3 nucleotide sequence: TGTGCCAGCAGCTCAACAACAGGGATTGCTATGAACACTGAAGCTTTCTTT.

This clonotype has at least ten counts. The chain recombines TRBV20-1 with TRBJ2-5; perhaps TRBD2 as D (5 bases). CDR1 DFQATT and CDR2 SNEGSKA come from the germline V gene (reference sequence). V lost 1 base and J 1 base, leaving 16 bases between the germline ends. The CDR3 is 16 amino acids. CDR3 sequence (DNA): TGCAGTGCTAGAGGGGTGGAGGCCGCGACCCAAGAGACCCAGTACTTC. Translated, it gives CSARGVEAATQETQYF.

A few counts support this clonotype. The chain has TRBV20-1 and TRBJ2-1, with TRBD2 matching 7 bases. V was clipped by 5 bases and J by 8 bases; unmatched bases: 12. Germline-derived CDR1 and CDR2 are DFQATT and SNEGSKA (reference sequence). The CDR3 is 14 amino acids. This CDR3 reads CSAHNLAERHEQFF. CDR3 in DNA: TGCAGTGCTCATAACCTAGCGGAACGGCATGAGCAGTTCTTC.

This clonotype was counted many times. The chain recombines TRBV13 with TRBJ1-2; no definite D call. The CDR3 length is 12 residues. Trimming took 4 bases from V and 6 from J, leaving 9 bases between them. Looked up from germline, CDR1 is PRHDT and CDR2 is FYEKMQ (reference sequence). The CDR3 nucleotides read TGTGCCAGCAGCTCCCAGGATCATGGCTACACCTTC. Translation: CASSSQDHGYTF.

This clonotype was observed at least ten times. The chain joins TRBV7-8 to TRBJ2-7; 12 bases are shared with TRBD2. Germline CDR1 and CDR2: SGHVS and FQNEAQ. The CDR3 is made up of 16 amino acids. With V trimmed by 1 base and J by 3 bases, 4 bases remained unmatched. CDR3 sequence reads: CASSLGGLAGVYEQYF. The CDR3 coding sequence is TGTGCCAGCAGCTTAGGGGGACTAGCGGGCGTCTACGAGCAGTACTTC.

The table lists this clonotype with many counts. The rearrangement uses TRBV20-1 and TRBJ1-1; TRBD1 matches 7 bases. With V trimmed by 4 bases and J by 0 bases, 2 bases remained unmatched. Per the germline V gene, CDR1 is DFQATT and CDR2 is SNEGSKA (reference sequence). The CDR3 runs to 13 residues. CDR3 protein: CSATGTVNTEAFF. CDR3 sequence (DNA): TGCAGTGCTACCGGGACAGTGAACACTGAAGCTTTCTTT.

This clonotype has a count of ten or more. This chain connects TRBV10-3 to TRBJ1-2; D not resolved. In germline, CDR1 is ENHRY, CDR2 SYGVKD. The CDR3 is made up of 13 amino acids. Trimming took 3 bases from V and 3 from J, leaving 8 bases between them. CDR3 in DNA: TGTGCCATCAGTGAACGGACGGACTATGGCTACACCTTC. As protein: CAISERTDYGYTF.